This entry concerns a single T cell receptor (beta chain). Its antigen is as yet unknown. Measured with immunoSEQ multiplex PCR; TCRdb has only the in-frame clones, and not every one. The table has about 1,900 clones, roughly 90% seen once; the top ten hold around 4.8%. CDR1 is MGHRA and CDR2 is YSYEKL in the germline V gene. The CDR3 runs to 14 residues. Trimming shortened V by 0 bases and J by 1 base, and 6 bases separated the two germline ends. This sample was included in a study of chemoradiotherapy in HPV16-positive cancers. Regarding the study as a whole: Candidate HPV-specific clones and E7-related TCR motifs grew in tumor during treatment. In HPV16-positive patients, HPV-responsive T-cell expansion tracked better recurrence-free survival.

The source material was tumor tissue, sampled from a patient who underwent chemoradiotherapy. The V gene is TRBV4-1, the J gene TRBJ1-2; no clear D. The receptor's source is a human donor with HPV-associated anogenital cancer. The CDR3 DNA follows: TGCGCCAGCAGCCAAGACGCGGGTAACTATGGCTACACCTTC. Its protein is CASSQDAGNYGYTF.